The 28 T cell receptor beta chains given below trace back to one sample, sequenced in a study of CD8+CD57+ T cells in acquired aplastic anemia. Only patients with CD8+CD57+ cell expansion on flow cytometry were chosen for sequencing. TCR beta VDJ and CDR3 profiles were obtained from a genomic DNA template. From the reads, TCRdb called clonotypes with MiXCR, one entry per CDR3 protein. Among 170,000 or so distinct CDR3 sequences listed, about 48% were seen once. Sequencing used sorted CD4+, CD8+, or CD8+CD57+ T cells (not recorded which) from PBMCs. All receptors derive from a human donor with aplastic anemia.

This clonotype was counted only a few times. The chain uses TRBV2 and TRBJ2-7; D unresolved. Deletions cut 6 bases from V and 9 bases from J, with 9 bases between. CDR1 and CDR2 (germline): SNHLY, FYNNEI. The CDR3 consists of 10 residues. This chain's CDR3 is CASRGTGQYF. CDR3 nucleotide sequence: TGTGCCAGCAGGGGAACGGGGCAGTACTTC.

The chain is built from TRBV10-3 and TRBJ1-1; 7 nucleotides line up with TRBD1. With V trimmed by 10 bases and J by 2 bases, 19 bases remained unmatched. Germline-derived CDR1 and CDR2 are ENHRY and SYGVKD. The CDR3 is 17 residues long. Here the CDR3 reads CATSRAKTGTYNTEAFF. The CDR3 DNA is TGTGCCACATCCAGGGCTAAGACAGGGACCTATAACACTGAAGCTTTCTTT.

This clonotype was counted only a few times. The chain is built from TRBV9 and TRBJ2-5; the match to TRBD2 covers 7 bases. Germline CDR1 is SGDLS and CDR2 is YYNGEE. The CDR3 runs to 16 residues. Losses at the gene ends were 0 bases for V and 7 bases for J; bases not matched to a gene: 12. The CDR3 region has the DNA TGTGCCAGCAGCGTAGGAAGTGGGGGATCGGGAGGGACCCAGTACTTC. Its protein product is CASSVGSGGSGGTQYF.

The chain links TRBV19 to TRBJ1-1; weak D call: TRBD1 (6 bases). V was cut by 4 bases and J by 0 bases, with 9 bases left in between. The CDR3 contains 14 residues. The germline V gene encodes CDR1 LNHDA and CDR2 SQIVND (reference sequence). Here the CDR3 reads CASSKQGVNTEAFF. For the CDR3, the DNA is TGTGCCAGTAGTAAACAGGGAGTGAACACTGAAGCTTTCTTT.

In the case of this clonotype: A much larger clone lies a single base off, so this may be a read error. The genes are TRBV4-3 and TRBJ2-1; D not resolved. Trimming stripped 1 base from V and 10 bases from J, with 11 bases between. Germline CDR1 LGHNA, CDR2 YSLEER. The CDR3 spans 13 residues. The chain's CDR3 is CASSQVLGQEQFF. The CDR3 DNA sequence: TGCGCCAGCAGCCAAGTTTTGGGCCAGGAGCAGTTCTTC.

Remarks on this clonotype: No conserved phenylalanine or tryptophan ends this CDR3, so it is likely a read error. No DNA is shown, since the ends of the CDR3 on it are uncertain; the CDR3 is the one TCRdb lists. The chain recombines TRBV9 with TRBJ2-7; the table's TRBD2 call for D was not verified on the DNA. Germline CDR1 SGDLS, CDR2 YYNGEE. The length of the CDR3 is 8 amino acids, counting both ends. CDR3 amino acids: CASSVLAG.

This clonotype was picked up many times. The DNA for the CDR3 is TGTGCCAGCAGCTTAATCACGGGTCGAAACACCATATATTTT. Protein: CASSLITGRNTIYF. The V and J genes are TRBV13 and TRBJ1-3; no clear D. There are 14 residues in the CDR3. Germline V lookup: CDR1 PRHDT, CDR2 FYEKMQ (reference sequence). Trimming took 2 bases from V and 5 from J, leaving 10 bases between them.

The rearrangement uses TRBV2 and TRBJ2-7; D not resolved. Germline V lookup: CDR1 SNHLY, CDR2 FYNNEI. V was clipped by 4 bases and J by 6 bases, with 10 bases between them. The CDR3 is 12 amino acids. CDR3 nucleotide sequence: TGTGCCAGCAGTGTATTTTTGAGCGAGCAGTACTTC. Protein product: CASSVFLSEQYF.

This chain connects TRBV15 to TRBJ2-3; D possibly corresponds to TRBD2 (5 bases). The CDR3 length is 15 residues. Germline-derived CDR1 and CDR2 are LNHNV and YYDKDF (reference sequence). V was clipped by 3 bases and J by 7 bases, with 17 bases between them. The CDR3 region has the DNA TGTGCCACCAGCAGCTCGGATCCGGGAAGTAATACGCAGTATTTT. Amino acid sequence: CATSSSDPGSNTQYF.

The sample holds many counts of this clonotype. This chain joins TRBV27 and TRBJ1-5; tentatively, D is TRBD1 (5 bases). This CDR3 is 12 amino acids long. V was shortened by 2 bases and J by 7 bases, with 6 bases between the two germline ends. Germline CDR1 reads MNHEY; CDR2 reads SMNVEV (reference sequence). CDR3 coding DNA: TGTGCCAGCAGTTTAAGGGGCCAGCCCCAGCATTTT. This sequence encodes CASSLRGQPQHF.

Only a few counts were recorded for this clonotype. The CDR3 DNA follows: TGTGCCAGCAGTTACTCAACTCTGGGGGAACAGGAATTTTCCTACGAGCAGTACTTC. It codes for CASSYSTLGEQEFSYEQYF. The rearrangement links TRBV6-2 or TRBV6-3 to TRBJ2-7; D may be TRBD1 or TRBD2 (5 bases each). This CDR3 is built from 19 residues. V dropped 0 bases and J dropped 1 base, with 22 bases sitting between them. From germline, CDR1 is MNHEY and CDR2 SVGEGT.

For the CDR3, the DNA is TGTGCCAGCAGCGACCCGGGACAGGGACATCGCGAGCAGTACTTC. Its translation is CASSDPGQGHREQYF. The chain couples TRBV2 to TRBJ2-7, with TRBD1 matching 9 bases. V lost 6 bases, J lost 6 bases, and 12 bases stayed unmatched. The germline CDR1 and CDR2 sequences are SNHLY and FYNNEI. The CDR3 consists of 15 residues.

V gene TRBV7-2 combines with J gene TRBJ1-1; possible D gene TRBD1, 6 bases. The V end lost 8 bases, the J end lost 11 bases, and 15 bases lay between the germline ends. CDR1 is SGHTA and CDR2 is FQGNSA in the germline V gene. The CDR3 covers 11 residues. CDR3 bases: TGTGCCAGCGGGGGCAGGGATTCGGCTTTCTTT. It yields the protein CASGGRDSAFF.

The chain combines TRBV30 with TRBJ2-3; TRBD2 aligns across 14 bases. The ends lost 0 bases at V and 5 bases at J; junction bases unmatched: 4. The CDR3 sequence is 16 residues long. The germline V gene encodes CDR1 GTSNPN and CDR2 SVGIG (reference sequence). The CDR3 is CAWSVRGLAGVDTQYF. In nucleotides, the CDR3 is TGTGCCTGGAGTGTAAGGGGACTAGCGGGAGTAGATACGCAGTATTTT.

The sample holds a few counts of this clonotype. The gene calls are TRBV29-1 and TRBJ2-7, with 10 bases matching TRBD2. Germline V lookup: CDR1 SQVTM, CDR2 ANQGSEA. The CDR3 consists of 14 residues. V shed 6 bases, J shed 2 bases, and the junction held 7 bases outside the gene matches. The DNA for the CDR3 is TGCAGCGTCATTGCCGGGACTAGCGCCTACGAGCAGTACTTC. This translates into CSVIAGTSAYEQYF.

The sample holds many counts of this clonotype. V usage is TRBV3-1 and J usage is TRBJ2-7; no firm D call. This CDR3 spans 14 amino acids. The germline V gene encodes CDR1 LGHDT and CDR2 YNNKEL (reference sequence). Deletions cut 0 bases from V and 1 base from J, with 7 bases between. In nucleotides, the CDR3 is TGTGCCAGCAGCCAAGACGTCGAGTCCTACGAGCAGTACTTC. Translation: CASSQDVESYEQYF.

At least ten counts were recorded for this clonotype. The V call is TRBV6-5, the J call TRBJ2-5; D uncertain. V lost 4 bases and J 1 base, leaving 10 bases between the germline ends. This CDR3 contains 14 residues. Germline-derived CDR1 and CDR2 are MNHEY and SVGAGI. The CDR3 sequence is CASSLRIRQETQYF. The CDR3 nucleotides read TGTGCCAGCAGTTTAAGAATCCGCCAAGAGACCCAGTACTTC.

As for this clonotype: Compared with germline, one end of the junction differs, possibly owing to a read error. The chain employs TRBV7-7 and TRBJ2-2, with 10 bases identical to TRBD1. CDR3 size: 15 residues. Germline V gives CDR1 SSHAT, CDR2 FNYEAQ (reference sequence). The CDR3 DNA sequence: TGTGCTAGCAGCGCCGGGACAGGGGATGGCGGGGAGCTGTTTTTT. Translation: CASSAGTGDGGELFF.

This clonotype has a count of ten or more. The chain couples TRBV4-2 to TRBJ2-7; TRBD2 matches 10 bases. Germline CDR1 is LGHNA and CDR2 is YNFKEQ. V gave up 2 bases and J gave up 5 bases; unmatched junction bases: 9. This CDR3 is built from 16 residues. The CDR3 loop is CASSQSYSGRIHEQYF. The DNA of the CDR3 is TGTGCCAGCAGCCAAAGTTATAGCGGGAGGATCCACGAGCAGTACTTC.

The chain combines TRBV11-1 with TRBJ1-5; 9 bases map to TRBD1. Germline V CDR1 and CDR2: SGHAT, FQDESV (reference sequence). J lost 3 bases, V lost 1 base, and 7 bases had no gene match. This CDR3 contains 17 residues. The CDR3 loop reads CASSLGGQGPYNQPQHF. CDR3 in DNA: TGTGCCAGCAGCTTAGGCGGACAGGGGCCCTACAATCAGCCCCAGCATTTT. Complete variable domain (other parts from reference TRBV11-1 and TRBJ1-5): EAEVAQSPRYKITEKSQAVAFWCDPISGHATLYWYRQILGQGPELLVQFQDESVVDDSQLPKDRFSAERLKGVDSTLKIQPAELGDSAMYLCASSLGGQGPYNQPQHFGDGTRLSIL.

The chain carries TRBV15 and TRBJ2-1; D possibly corresponds to TRBD2 (6 bases). V gave up 2 bases and J gave up 10 bases, with 9 bases separating them. This CDR3 comprises 12 residues. Germline lookup yields CDR1 LNHNV and CDR2 YYDKDF (reference sequence). The CDR3 sequence: CATSRFRGEQFF. CDR3 in DNA: TGTGCCACCAGCAGATTCCGGGGGGAGCAGTTCTTC.

In its sample, this clonotype was seen many times. V gene TRBV19 combines with J gene TRBJ2-7; weak D call: TRBD1 (5 bases). The V gene lost 5 bases and the J gene lost 7 bases, with 21 bases spanning the gap. The CDR3 consists of 15 residues. Germline-derived CDR1 and CDR2 are LNHDA and SQIVND (reference sequence). The DNA for the CDR3 is TGTGCCAGTAGTTCCCGAACCCCCTCCAAGGGGGAGCAGTACTTC. Amino acid sequence: CASSSRTPSKGEQYF.

This clonotype was seen more than once but under ten times. The chain uses TRBV27 and TRBJ1-1; no clear D. The CDR3 totals 13 residues. Germline-derived CDR1 and CDR2 are MNHEY and SMNVEV (reference sequence). V gave up 4 bases and J gave up 5 bases, with 11 bases separating them. CDR3 nucleotide sequence: TGTGCCAGCAGTTGGGGAAGCCGGACTGAAGCTTTCTTT. It encodes CASSWGSRTEAFF.

This clonotype was observed a few times. J is TRBJ1-5 and V is TRBV6-5; a possible D gene is TRBD1 (6 bases). CDR1 and CDR2 from the germline V gene are MNHEY and SVGAGI. Deletions cut 0 bases from V and 0 bases from J, with 6 bases between. This CDR3 is 15 amino acids long. The chain's CDR3 is CASSYSGGSNQPQHF. The CDR3 DNA follows: TGTGCCAGCAGTTACTCAGGGGGTAGCAATCAGCCCCAGCATTTT.

To note about this clonotype: A read error may explain this, as a much larger clone is one base away. V and J are TRBV9 and TRBJ2-2; perhaps D is TRBD1 or TRBD2 (5 bases each). The germline CDR1 and CDR2 sequences are SGDLS and YYNGEE. This CDR3 is built from 13 residues. CDR3 coding DNA: TGTGCCAGCAGCGTAGAGGACACCGGGGAGCTGGTTTTT. Protein: CASSVEDTGELVF.

This clonotype was detected many times. The chain recombines TRBV7-9 with TRBJ2-3; D is perhaps TRBD1 (5 bases). The CDR3 totals 14 residues. Trimming took off 5 bases at V and 5 bases at J, with 14 bases between the two ends. Germline V gene data show CDR1 as SEHNR and CDR2 as FQNEAQ (reference sequence). CDR3 DNA sequence: TGTGCCAGCAGCCCCGTTAGGGGTCGAGATACGCAGTATTTT. Protein: CASSPVRGRDTQYF.

V is TRBV15 and J is TRBJ1-1, with D perhaps matching TRBD1 (6 bases). The germline CDR1 and CDR2 sequences are LNHNV and YYDKDF (reference sequence). Trimming removed 3 bases from V and 8 bases from J, with 13 bases in between. There are 13 residues in the CDR3. CDR3 DNA sequence: TGTGCCACCAGCAGTGGGGACAAATCCGAAGCTTTCTTT. It encodes CATSSGDKSEAFF.

The chain is built from TRBV2 and TRBJ2-6; D remains unclear. This CDR3 spans 15 amino acids. Trimming took 2 bases from V and 0 from J, leaving 5 bases between them. Germline-derived CDR1 and CDR2 are SNHLY and FYNNEI. The CDR3 here is CASSEQASGANVLTF. The CDR3 DNA is TGTGCCAGCAGTGAACAGGCCTCTGGGGCCAACGTCCTGACTTTC.